This T cell receptor (beta chain) was documented in a study of T cells in localized non-small cell lung cancer. This clone was seen only a few times. The germline CDR1 and CDR2 sequences are SGHNT and YENEEA. The CDR3 loop spans 15 amino acids. V trimming: 6 bases; J trimming: 10 bases; junction bases outside the gene matches: 13. Repertoires were generated with immunoSEQ multiplex PCR, while TCRdb's copy carries only in-frame clones and drops some. This table has about 870 clones, 25% to 30% appearing once. Sequencing used lung tumor tissue, obtained before any cancer treatment. This sequence originates from a female donor at least 60 years old with stage III squamous cell lung carcinoma. The chain is built from TRBV11-3 and TRBJ2-1; 9 bases map to TRBD2. The CDR3 reads CASRTRGSGGKEQFF. DNA for the CDR3: TGTGCCAGCAGGACCCGGGGTAGCGGGGGTAAAGAGCAGTTCTTC.